This T cell receptor beta chain was documented in a study of blood T cell repertoires in COVID-19. In the original processing: Estimates of nucleated cell counts were drawn from the amplification of reference gene primers. Measured with immunoSEQ multiplex PCR; TCRdb has only the in-frame clones, and not every one. V and J calls plus clone size are reproduced from that table; the DNA served to infer D and trimming. The sample holds some 300,000 clones, just under 90% seen once. This CDR3 has 13 residues. Germline assignment: CDR1 SGHRS and CDR2 YFSETQ. The ends were cut back, 0 bases at V and 7 bases at J, with 9 bases in the middle.

The receptor was derived from a woman aged 50 to 60 who had been exposed to COVID-19. Sequencing was done on a sample of PBMCs or T cells enriched from blood (not recorded which). The chain employs TRBV5-1 and TRBJ2-3; D is undetermined. The CDR3, as DNA: TGCGCCAGCAGCTTGGATAACTCCTATACGCAGTATTTT. This sequence encodes CASSLDNSYTQYF.